This TCR beta chain stems from a study of blood T cell repertoires in COVID-19. About the study: Samples came from the United States, Italy and Spain, spanning acute and convalescent COVID-19. In each case, the material was cDNA or gDNA derived from T cells, B-cell-depleted T cells, or PBMCs.

Germline CDR1 is SEHNR and CDR2 is FQNEAQ (reference sequence). The CDR3 spans 12 residues. With 6 bases removed from V and 2 bases from J, the gap between germline ends came to 7 bases. Per the study methods: Quantification of nucleated cells was approximated via reference gene primer amplification. The assay was immunoSEQ multiplex PCR, and TCRdb's table has in-frame clones only and misses some. The V and J calls and clone size are taken from that table; D and trimming were inferred from the DNA. The sample holds under 400,000 clones, roughly 90% seen once. The source is a man between 18 and 35 years old with active or convalescent COVID-19. Material for sequencing was peripheral blood. V gene TRBV7-9 combines with J gene TRBJ1-2; no definite D call. For the CDR3, the DNA is TGTGCCAGCAGTGACACCAACTATGGCTACACCTTC. Protein sequence: CASSDTNYGYTF.